Presented here are 6 T cell receptor beta chains from one specimen sequenced in a study of blood T cell repertoires in COVID-19. Clones were read by immunoSEQ multiplex PCR, and TCRdb kept only the in-frame ones, dropping some. The repertoire holds approximately 250,000 clones, with 83% as singletons. The sample was peripheral blood. The origin of the receptors is a human donor in a cohort sampled during active COVID-19.

V gene TRBV28 combines with J gene TRBJ1-6, with D uncertain. Germline-derived CDR1 and CDR2 are MDHEN and SYDVKM. The CDR3 loop spans 14 amino acids. Trimming shortened V by 7 bases and J by 3 bases, and 10 bases separated the two germline ends. This CDR3 is CASTPSVYNSPLHF. The CDR3 DNA is TGTGCCAGCACCCCCTCCGTCTATAATTCACCCCTCCACTTT.

The rearrangement uses TRBV5-5 and TRBJ2-7; TRBD1 matches 10 bases. The germline V gene encodes CDR1 SGHKS and CDR2 YYEKEE (reference sequence). The CDR3 spans 15 residues. V lost 4 bases to trimming and J lost 1 base; unmatched junction nucleotides: 5. The CDR3 reads CASSRDRGWSYEQYF. For the CDR3, the DNA is TGTGCCAGCAGCCGGGACAGGGGATGGTCCTACGAGCAGTACTTC. Variable domain in full (rest from reference TRBV5-5 and TRBJ2-7): DAGVTQSPTHLIKTRGQQVTLRCSPISGHKSVSWYQQVLGQGPQFIFQYYEKEERGRGNFPDRFSARQFPNYSSELNVNALLLGDSALYLCASSRDRGWSYEQYFGPGTRLTVT.

The CDR3, as DNA: TGTGCCAGCAGCGAGACCGGGACTAGGGGTAATGAGCAGTTCTTC. Its protein product is CASSETGTRGNEQFF. This chain connects TRBV5-5 to TRBJ2-1, with 8 bases lining up with TRBD2. Unmatched junction bases numbered 10, after V lost 4 bases and J lost 7 bases. The V gene's germline CDR1 is SGHKS and CDR2 YYEKEE (reference sequence). The CDR3 extends over 15 amino acids.

This rearrangement joins TRBV28 to TRBJ2-1; D ambiguous. The CDR3 is made up of 12 amino acids. The germline gives CDR1 MDHEN, CDR2 SYDVKM. V lost 2 bases, J lost 9 bases, and 8 bases lay in between. CDR3 DNA sequence: TGTGCCAGCAGTTTAAGTCAGGCTGAGCAGTTCTTC. This translates into CASSLSQAEQFF.

The rearrangement uses TRBV7-9 and TRBJ2-5; D perhaps matches TRBD2 (5 bases). Germline CDR1 reads SEHNR; CDR2 reads FQNEAQ (reference sequence). The ends were cut back, 2 bases at V and 5 bases at J, with 9 bases in the middle. The CDR3 spans 13 residues. The CDR3 DNA sequence: TGTGCCAGCAGCTTACGGGGATCGGAGACCCAGTACTTC. This gives the protein CASSLRGSETQYF. Full variable domain (rest looked up from reference TRBV7-9 and TRBJ2-5): DTGVSQNPRHKITKRGQNVTFRCDPISEHNRLYWYRQTLGQGPEFLTYFQNEAQLEKSRLLSDRFSAERPKGSFSTLEIQRTEQGDSAMYLCASSLRGSETQYFGPGTRLLVL.

The rearrangement links TRBV5-6 to TRBJ2-1; 7 nucleotides line up with TRBD1. Germline loops: CDR1 SGHDT, CDR2 YYEEEE. V lost 0 bases to trimming and J lost 8 bases; unmatched junction nucleotides: 11. The CDR3 extends over 16 amino acids. In DNA, the CDR3 is TGTGCCAGCAGCTTGGAGGGGGCTCTATCTATCTATGAGCAGTTCTTC. Translated, it gives CASSLEGALSIYEQFF. The variable domain in full, completed from reference TRBV5-6 and TRBJ2-1, reads DAGVTQSPTHLIKTRGQQVTLRCSPKSGHDTVSWYQQALGQGPQFIFQYYEEEERQRGNFPDRFSGHQFPNYSSELNVNALLLGDSALYLCASSLEGALSIYEQFFGPGTRLTVL.